This T cell receptor beta chain was captured by sequencing in a study of response to subunit inactivated influenza vaccine. General observations from the study: Each seasonal flu vaccination may recruit only limited new T cells, authors suggested.

This CDR3 has 16 residues. Trimming left V 1 base short and J 0 bases short, with 7 bases between. CDR1 is SGHTA, CDR2 FQGNSA, per germline. On this clonotype: Its antigen is still unknown.

TCRdb re-derived calls from the RT-PCR reads in MiXCR, one entry per CDR3 protein. The sample holds about 240,000 distinct CDR3 sequences; approximately 12% are singletons and the top ten take about 8%. This chain uses TRBV7-2 with TRBJ2-6; the D is unclear. This clonotype was obtained from a man between 50 and 59 years old who received an inactivated influenza vaccine. Sequencing was performed on non-naive T cells sorted from PBMCs, taken 14 to 15 days before vaccination. The CDR3 loop reads CASSLGGSSGANVLTF. CDR3 in DNA: TGTGCCAGCAGCTTAGGGGGTAGCTCTGGGGCCAACGTCCTGACTTTC.